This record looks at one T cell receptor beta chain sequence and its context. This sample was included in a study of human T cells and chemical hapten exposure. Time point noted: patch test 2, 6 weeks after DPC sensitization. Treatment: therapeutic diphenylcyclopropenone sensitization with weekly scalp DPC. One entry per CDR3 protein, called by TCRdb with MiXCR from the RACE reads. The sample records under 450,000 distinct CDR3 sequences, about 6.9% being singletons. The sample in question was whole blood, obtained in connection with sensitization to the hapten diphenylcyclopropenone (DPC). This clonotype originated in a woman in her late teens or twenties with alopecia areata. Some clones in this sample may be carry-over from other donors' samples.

The CDR3 DNA is TGTGCCAGCAGCCAAGACTTCGAGTCTGAAGCTTTCTTT. It yields the protein CASSQDFESEAFF. The chain carries TRBV4-2 and TRBJ1-1; D not certain. Germline V CDR1 and CDR2: LGHNA, YNFKEQ. V shed 0 bases and J shed 6 bases, with 8 bases lying between them. The CDR3 has 13 residues.